The 9 T cell receptor beta chains reported below all come from one sample, sequenced in a study of spatial heterogeneity in lung cancer. General study results and limits: The study found that expanded intratumoral alpha and beta TCR counts tracked tumor mutation counts.

These receptors lack a known antigen. Time point indicated: sample taken at primary tumor resection. TCRdb redid the calling of the 5' RACE reads with MiXCR, one entry per CDR3 protein. The profile shows some 5,000 distinct CDR3 sequences, roughly 7% of them singletons. This specimen was lung tumor tissue, taken at surgery. These receptor sequences come from a male donor with early-stage non-small cell lung cancer.

This clonotype is classed as medium-sized (0.01 to 0.1%). J is TRBJ2-1 and V is TRBV27, with D unresolved. This CDR3 contains 12 residues. CDR1 is MNHEY and CDR2 is SMNVEV in the germline V gene (reference sequence). V lost 6 bases and J lost 7, with 10 bases in between. The CDR3 DNA sequence: TGTGCCAGCAGCAATGGGGTTAATGAGCAGTTCTTC. Its protein is CASSNGVNEQFF.

By frequency in the sample, this clonotype is medium-sized. V usage is TRBV13 and J usage is TRBJ1-1; D ambiguous. The germline CDR1 and CDR2 sequences are PRHDT and FYEKMQ (reference sequence). V was pared by 7 bases and J by 7 bases, with 13 bases between. The CDR3 loop spans 12 amino acids. Here the CDR3 reads CASNAGPIEAFF. The CDR3 coding sequence is TGTGCCAGCAATGCCGGGCCTATTGAAGCTTTCTTT.

There are a few counts of this clonotype. The chain carries TRBV27 and TRBJ1-1; unclear D gene. The CDR3 has 14 amino acids. The ends were cut back, 4 bases at V and 1 base at J, with 10 bases in the middle. From germline, CDR1 is MNHEY and CDR2 SMNVEV (reference sequence). CDR3 amino acids: CASSSPMGNTEAFF. CDR3 coding DNA: TGTGCCAGCAGTTCCCCAATGGGGAACACTGAAGCTTTCTTT.

This clonotype showed up many times. The chain uses TRBV5-1 and TRBJ2-1, with 7 bases fitting TRBD2. Germline V gene sequence: CDR1 SGHRS, CDR2 YFSETQ. Germline trimming cut 2 bases from V and 8 bases from J; bases unmatched to any gene: 7. The CDR3 length is 14 residues. The CDR3 here is CASSLAGFGDEQFF. CDR3 in DNA: TGCGCCAGCAGCTTAGCGGGGTTTGGCGATGAGCAGTTCTTC.

This clonotype was counted only a few times. The genes are TRBV20-1 and TRBJ2-2; a weak D match, TRBD1 (7 bases). The CDR3 has 16 amino acids. In germline, CDR1 is DFQATT, CDR2 SNEGSKA (reference sequence). V lost 5 bases and J lost 4, with 20 bases in between. CDR3 DNA: TGCAGTGCTCCTTATAGCAGGGGGGTGGCCACCGGGGAGCTGTTTTTT. It translates to CSAPYSRGVATGELFF.

This clonotype was recorded many times. This sequence joins TRBV7-2 and TRBJ2-7; D is possibly TRBD1 (5 bases). This CDR3 region has 12 residues. V lost 2 bases and J 3 bases, leaving 5 bases between the germline ends. Germline lookup yields CDR1 SGHTA and CDR2 FQGNSA. CDR3 in DNA: TGTGCCAGCAGCTTACAGGGCTACGAGCAGTACTTC. This codes for CASSLQGYEQYF.

This clonotype appeared a few times. V is TRBV7-2 and J is TRBJ1-1, with unresolved D. The CDR3 length is 14 residues. The V gene's germline CDR1 is SGHTA and CDR2 FQGNSA. The germline V and J ends were trimmed by 1 base and 0 bases, with 6 bases remaining between them. CDR3: CASSLGLLNTEAFF. The CDR3 DNA is TGTGCCAGCAGCTTAGGGCTCCTGAACACTGAAGCTTTCTTT. Full variable domain (outside the CDR3, taken from reference TRBV7-2 and TRBJ1-1): GAGVSQSPSNKVTEKGKDVELRCDPISGHTALYWYRQSLGQGLEFLIYFQGNSAPDKSGLPSDRFSAERTGGSVSTLTIQRTQQEDSAVYLCASSLGLLNTEAFFGQGTRLTVV.

This clonotype was found a few times. The chain joins TRBV20-1 to TRBJ2-7, with TRBD2 matching 9 bases. Losses at the gene ends were 5 bases for V and 1 base for J; bases not matched to a gene: 6. Germline CDR1 reads DFQATT; CDR2 reads SNEGSKA (reference sequence). The CDR3 sequence is 14 residues long. Here the CDR3 DNA reads TGCAGTGCTCGAGGGCTAGCGGGGTCCTACGAGCAGTACTTC. Encoded protein: CSARGLAGSYEQYF.

This clonotype qualifies as medium-sized. This chain joins TRBV6-5 and TRBJ1-5; tentatively, D is TRBD1 (5 bases). Trimming left V 7 bases short and J 9 bases short, with 22 bases between. The germline gives CDR1 MNHEY, CDR2 SVGAGI. There are 15 residues in the CDR3. The CDR3 region has the DNA TGTGCCAGCAAACCCAGGGTTACTGGTTTTTGGCCCCAGCATTTT. Translation gives CASKPRVTGFWPQHF.